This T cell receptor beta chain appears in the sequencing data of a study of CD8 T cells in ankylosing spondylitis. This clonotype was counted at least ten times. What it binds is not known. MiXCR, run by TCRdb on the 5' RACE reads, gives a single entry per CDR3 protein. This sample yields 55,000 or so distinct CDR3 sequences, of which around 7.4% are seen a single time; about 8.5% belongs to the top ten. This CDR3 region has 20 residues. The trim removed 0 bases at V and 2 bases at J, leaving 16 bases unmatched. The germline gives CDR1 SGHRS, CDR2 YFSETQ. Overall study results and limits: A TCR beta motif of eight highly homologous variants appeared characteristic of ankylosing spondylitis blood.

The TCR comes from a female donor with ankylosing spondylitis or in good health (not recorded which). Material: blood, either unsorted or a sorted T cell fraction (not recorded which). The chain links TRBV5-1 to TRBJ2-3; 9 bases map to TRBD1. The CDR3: CASSLAPDRGFSRTTDTQYF. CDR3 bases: TGCGCCAGCAGCTTGGCACCGGACAGGGGATTCAGTAGGACCACAGATACGCAGTATTTT.